This T cell receptor beta chain was found in a study of blood T cell repertoires in COVID-19. Study-wide background: PBMCs, B-cell-depleted T cells, or T cells provided the cDNA or gDNA that made up the material.

Seattle patients were enrolled while actively infected and followed longitudinally. Trimming removed 6 bases from V and 2 bases from J, with 16 bases in between. The CDR3 sequence is 16 residues long. Germline-derived CDR1 and CDR2 are MNHEY and SMNVEV (reference sequence). TCRdb's table, derived via immunoSEQ multiplex PCR, lists solely in-frame clones and lacks some. Seen here are some 400,000 clones, around 87% observed once, and the top ten hold 10%. This sequence was found in a woman in her twenties or thirties with COVID-19, enrolled during active disease. The sequencing input was peripheral blood. The chain links TRBV27 to TRBJ1-4; tentative D call: TRBD1 (5 bases). The CDR3 protein is CASSSDSMGTNEKLFF. The CDR3 region has the DNA TGTGCCAGCAGCTCCGACAGCATGGGGACTAATGAAAAACTGTTTTTT.